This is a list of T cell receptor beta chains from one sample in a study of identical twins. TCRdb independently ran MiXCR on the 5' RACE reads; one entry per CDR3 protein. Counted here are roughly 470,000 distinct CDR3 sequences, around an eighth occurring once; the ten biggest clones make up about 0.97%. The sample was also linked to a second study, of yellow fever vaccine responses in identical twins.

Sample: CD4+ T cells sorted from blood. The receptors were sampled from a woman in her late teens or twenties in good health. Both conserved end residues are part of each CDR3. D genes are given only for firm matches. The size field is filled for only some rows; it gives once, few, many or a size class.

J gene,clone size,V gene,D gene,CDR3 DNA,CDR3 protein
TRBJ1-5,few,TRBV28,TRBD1,TGTGCCAGTAGACAGGGTGAACAGCCCCAGCATTTT,CASRQGEQPQHF
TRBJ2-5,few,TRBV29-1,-,TGCAGCGTTGAAAAGGGTAGGGAGACCCAGTACTTC,CSVEKGRETQYF
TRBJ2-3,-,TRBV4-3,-,TGCGCCAGCAGCCAAGAGCCTACCGGTTACACAGATACGCAGTATTTT,CASSQEPTGYTDTQYF
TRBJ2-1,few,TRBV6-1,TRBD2,TGTGCCAGCAGAGTTAGCGGGGGGGCCTACAATGAGCAGTTCTTC,CASRVSGGAYNEQFF
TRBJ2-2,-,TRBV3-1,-,TGTGCCAGCAGCCAAGGTAACCGCCGTGAGGTGCTGTTTTTT,CASSQGNRREVLFF
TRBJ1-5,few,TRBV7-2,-,TGTGCCAGCAGCAGTAAGCAGGGTCAGCCCCAGCATTTT,CASSSKQGQPQHF
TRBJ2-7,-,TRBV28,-,TGTGCCAGCAGTGAATCAAGGTACGAGCAGTACTTC,CASSESRYEQYF
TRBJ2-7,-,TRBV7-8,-,TGTGCCAGCAGCCCAGACCGGTCGGGGCCAAGGAACGAGCAGTACTTC,CASSPDRSGPRNEQYF
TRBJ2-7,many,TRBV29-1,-,TGCAGCGTTGAAGGGACAGCCTACGAGCAGTACTTC,CSVEGTAYEQYF
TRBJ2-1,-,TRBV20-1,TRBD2,TGCAGTGCTATGACACTAGCGGGGAACAATGAGCAGTTCTTC,CSAMTLAGNNEQFF
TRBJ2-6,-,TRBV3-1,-,TGTGCCAGCAGCCAGAGTCAGAGTTATAGTGGGGCCAACGTCCTGACTTTC,CASSQSQSYSGANVLTF
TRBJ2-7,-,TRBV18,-,TGTGCCAGCTCACCACAAACAGGGAATGCCGGCTCTTACTACGAGCAGTACTTC,CASSPQTGNAGSYYEQYF
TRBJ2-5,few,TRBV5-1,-,TGCGCCAGCAGCTTGTTATCGAGGGGTGGAGAGACCCAGTACTTC,CASSLLSRGGETQYF
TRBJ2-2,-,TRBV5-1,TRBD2,TGCGCCAGCAGCTTGGCCTTGGCTAGCGGGAGTACCGGGGAGCTGTTTTTT,CASSLALASGSTGELFF
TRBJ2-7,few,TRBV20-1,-,TGCAGTGCCCGGCCCCAACTAGTTGTTTCCGAGCAGTACTTC,CSARPQLVVSEQYF
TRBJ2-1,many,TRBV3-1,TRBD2,TGTGCCAGCAGCTCGTATGCGGGACTAGGACCCAATGAGCAGTTCTTC,CASSSYAGLGPNEQFF
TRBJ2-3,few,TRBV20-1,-,TGCAGTGCTAGCCCGGGGCGGACAGATACGCAGTATTTT,CSASPGRTDTQYF
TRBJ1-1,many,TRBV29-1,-,TGCAGCGGTTCAGGGGCGCCGAACACTGAAGCTTTCTTT,CSGSGAPNTEAFF
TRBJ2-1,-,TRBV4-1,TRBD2,TGCGCCAGCAGCCCACTGGGGAGAAGAGCGGGAGTTGTGGATGAGCAGTTCTTC,CASSPLGRRAGVVDEQFF
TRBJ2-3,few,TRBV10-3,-,TGTGCCATCAGTGGTAACCCGGGCTTTCCAGATACGCAGTATTTT,CAISGNPGFPDTQYF